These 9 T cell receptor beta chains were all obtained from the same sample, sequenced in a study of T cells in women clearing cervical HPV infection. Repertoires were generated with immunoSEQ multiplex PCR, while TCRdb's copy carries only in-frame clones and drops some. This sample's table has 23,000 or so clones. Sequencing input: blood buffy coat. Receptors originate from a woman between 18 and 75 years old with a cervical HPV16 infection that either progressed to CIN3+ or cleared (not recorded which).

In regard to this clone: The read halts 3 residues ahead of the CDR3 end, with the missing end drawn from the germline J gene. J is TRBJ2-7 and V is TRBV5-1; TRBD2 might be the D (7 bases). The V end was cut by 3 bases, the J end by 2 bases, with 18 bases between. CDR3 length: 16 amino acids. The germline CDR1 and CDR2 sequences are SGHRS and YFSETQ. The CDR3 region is CASSSGGQRWAYEQYF. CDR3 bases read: TGCGCCAGCAGCTCGGGAGGACAGCGTTGGGCCTACGAG.

The DNA read from the CDR3 is TGTGCCAGCAGCTTAGGAGGGTACCCTTACAATGAG. It specifies CASSLGGYPYNE. The complete CDR3 protein is CASSLGGYPYNEQFF. This chain connects TRBV11-3 to TRBJ2-1; a possible D gene is TRBD2 (5 bases). The read ends 3 residues early relative to the CDR3; the germline J gene fills the gap. CDR3 length: 15 residues. Germline CDR1 reads SGHNT; CDR2 reads YENEEA. Between the trimmed V and J ends, which lost 1 base and 4 bases, there was a span of 11 bases.

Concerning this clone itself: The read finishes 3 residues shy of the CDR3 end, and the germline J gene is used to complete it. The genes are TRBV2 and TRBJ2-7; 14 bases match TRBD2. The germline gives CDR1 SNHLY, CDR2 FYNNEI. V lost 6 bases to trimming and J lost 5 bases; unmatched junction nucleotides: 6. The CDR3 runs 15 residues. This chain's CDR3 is CASRQTSGGAHEQYF. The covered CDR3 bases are TGTGCCAGCAGGCAGACTAGCGGGGGGGCCCACGAG.

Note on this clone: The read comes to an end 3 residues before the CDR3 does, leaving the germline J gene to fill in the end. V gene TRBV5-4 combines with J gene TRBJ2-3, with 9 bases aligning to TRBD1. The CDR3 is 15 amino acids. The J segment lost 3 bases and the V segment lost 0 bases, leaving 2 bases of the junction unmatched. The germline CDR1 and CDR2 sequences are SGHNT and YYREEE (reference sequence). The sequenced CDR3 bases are TGTGCCAGCAGCTTGGGGGGACAGGGTACAGATACG. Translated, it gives CASSLGGQGTDT. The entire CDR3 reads CASSLGGQGTDTQYF.

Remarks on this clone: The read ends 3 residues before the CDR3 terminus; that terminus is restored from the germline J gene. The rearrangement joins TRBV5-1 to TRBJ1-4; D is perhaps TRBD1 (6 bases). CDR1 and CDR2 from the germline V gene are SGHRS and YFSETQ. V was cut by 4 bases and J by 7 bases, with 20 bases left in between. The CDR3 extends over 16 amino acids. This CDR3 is CASSQRYDRSIEKLFF. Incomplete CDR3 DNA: TGCGCCAGCAGCCAACGTTATGACAGGAGCATTGAAAAA.

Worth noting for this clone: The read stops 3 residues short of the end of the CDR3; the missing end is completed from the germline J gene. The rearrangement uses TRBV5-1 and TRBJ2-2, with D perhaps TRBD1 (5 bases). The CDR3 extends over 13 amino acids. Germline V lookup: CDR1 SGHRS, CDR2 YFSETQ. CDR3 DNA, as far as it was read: TGCGCCAGCAGACTCTCTGGGGCCAACGTG. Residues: CASRLSGANV. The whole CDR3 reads CASRLSGANVLFF.

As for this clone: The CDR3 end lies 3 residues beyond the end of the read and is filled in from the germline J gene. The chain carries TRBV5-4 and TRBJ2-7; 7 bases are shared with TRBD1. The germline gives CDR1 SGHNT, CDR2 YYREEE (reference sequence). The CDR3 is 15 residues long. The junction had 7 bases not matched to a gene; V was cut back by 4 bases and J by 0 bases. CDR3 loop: CASSPGQVSSYEQYF. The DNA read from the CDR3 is TGTGCCAGCAGCCCCGGACAGGTTAGCTCCTACGAG.

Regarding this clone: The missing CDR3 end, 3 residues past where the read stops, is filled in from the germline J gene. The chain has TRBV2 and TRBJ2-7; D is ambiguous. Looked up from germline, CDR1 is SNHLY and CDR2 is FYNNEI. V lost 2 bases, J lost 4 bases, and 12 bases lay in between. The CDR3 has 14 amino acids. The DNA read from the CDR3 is TGTGCCAGCAGTGAAAAAATCCTAGATTACGAG. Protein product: CASSEKILDYE. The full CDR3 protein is CASSEKILDYEQYF.

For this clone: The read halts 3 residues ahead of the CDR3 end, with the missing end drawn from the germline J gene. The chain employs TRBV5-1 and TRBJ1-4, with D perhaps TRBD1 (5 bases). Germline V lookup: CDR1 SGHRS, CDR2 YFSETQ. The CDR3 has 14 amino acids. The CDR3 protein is CASSLGTKDSPLFF. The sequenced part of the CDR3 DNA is TGCGCCAGCAGCTTGGGGACAAAAGATTCACCA.